This is a list of T cell receptor beta chains from one sample in a study of blood T cell repertoires in COVID-19. Assay: immunoSEQ multiplex PCR; the TCRdb copy retains only in-frame clones and omits some. The table lists 160,000 or so clones, around 90% of them singletons. What was sequenced was peripheral blood. Receptors originate from a man aged 55 to 69 with acute or convalescent COVID-19. CDR3s leave out the opening cysteine and the closing phenylalanine or tryptophan. The order of the fields is V gene, J gene, CDR3 protein.

>TRBV4-1|TRBJ1-2
ASSQGQGDGYT
>TRBV29-1|TRBJ1-4
SVDGGEKLF
>TRBV5-5|TRBJ1-2
ASSRQIAYGYT
>TRBV18|TRBJ1-5
ASSPGQGANQPQH
>TRBV2|TRBJ1-2
ASSEEDRTNYGYT
>TRBV7-9|TRBJ2-7
ASSLFYRSYEQY
>TRBV7-2|TRBJ2-1
ASSLGQGIYNEQF
>TRBV5-1|TRBJ1-5
ASSAGVGSSNQPQH
>TRBV15|TRBJ2-3
ATALAGGSDTQY
>TRBV10-3|TRBJ1-5
AISETGPDQPQH
>TRBV11-2|TRBJ2-7
ASTRNRGSSYEQY
>TRBV12-5|TRBJ2-5
ASAPTENTQETQY
>TRBV7-6|TRBJ2-3
ASSPRGGDGTDTQY
>TRBV4-2|TRBJ2-3
ASSQVSGDYRTDTQY
>TRBV5-1|TRBJ1-2
ASSAGTGLFGYT
>TRBV24-1|TRBJ2-7
ATSASLGTGGNEQY
>TRBV7-9|TRBJ2-7
ASSKGSGYEQY
>TRBV7-9|TRBJ1-2
AGRGRDHGYT
>TRBV6-2/TRBV6-3|TRBJ2-3
ASSSLTGLTDTQY
>TRBV18|TRBJ1-6
ASSPQQNNSPLH
>TRBV6-6|TRBJ2-7
ASSSTGATSYEQY
>TRBV5-1|TRBJ1-1
ASSWGGDGTEAF
>TRBV18|TRBJ2-5
ASSRDRQGAEETQY
>TRBV3-1/TRBV3-2|TRBJ2-2
ASAIRGGATTGELF
>TRBV7-9|TRBJ1-2
ASSPPPTTILNYGYT
>TRBV4-1|TRBJ1-2
ASSQAQRGHGYT
>TRBV18|TRBJ2-3
ASSPEHGTDTQY
>TRBV2|TRBJ2-1
ASSEGTVSYNEQF
>TRBV19|TRBJ2-7
ASRPAASSYEQY
>TRBV5-4|TRBJ2-2
ASSLYSVRGTGELF
>TRBV1|TRBJ2-3
TSSQNVRGWRDTQY
>TRBV5-4|TRBJ2-2
ASSPGGAGTGELF
>TRBV30|TRBJ1-4
AWSIRTGVYEKLF
>TRBV30|TRBJ2-3
AWSETGGADTQY